This entry lists 21 T cell receptor beta chains sequenced from one sample in a study of blood T cell repertoires in COVID-19. Profiling relied on immunoSEQ multiplex PCR, and the TCRdb table lists in-frame clones only, not all of them. The table includes roughly 180,000 clones, around 86% detected once. What was sequenced was peripheral blood. The receptors derive from a woman in her 30s with active or convalescent COVID-19.

The chain carries TRBV7-2 and TRBJ1-2; 7 nucleotides line up with TRBD1. J gave up 8 bases and V 4 bases, and 16 bases lay outside the gene matches. The CDR3 covers 16 residues. The V gene's germline CDR1 is SGHTA and CDR2 FQGNSA. CDR3 protein: CASSSSRLTGSGGYTF. The CDR3 nucleotides read TGTGCCAGCAGCTCTTCCCGGTTGACAGGGAGTGGAGGCTACACCTTC. Combining the CDR3 with reference TRBV7-2 and TRBJ1-2 gives the whole variable domain GAGVSQSPSNKVTEKGKDVELRCDPISGHTALYWYRQSLGQGLEFLIYFQGNSAPDKSGLPSDRFSAERTGGSVSTLTIQRTQQEDSAVYLCASSSSRLTGSGGYTFGSGTRLTVV.

This chain links TRBV6-2 or TRBV6-3 with TRBJ2-3; D may be TRBD1 (5 bases). The V and J ends lost 5 bases and 8 bases respectively, with 11 bases between them. There are 12 residues in the CDR3. Germline V lookup: CDR1 MNHEY, CDR2 SVGEGT. The CDR3 reads CASSAQGITQYF. The CDR3 DNA is TGTGCCAGCAGTGCCCAGGGTATTACGCAGTATTTT.

The J gene is TRBJ2-7, the V gene TRBV6-1, with D uncertain. Germline-derived CDR1 and CDR2 are MNHNS and SASEGT. This CDR3 has 13 amino acids. Trimming removed 6 bases at V and 3 bases at J, with 12 bases between. This chain's CDR3 is CASRPEAVYEQYF. The CDR3, as DNA: TGTGCCAGCAGACCAGAGGCCGTCTACGAGCAGTACTTC.

The rearrangement links TRBV28 to TRBJ2-3; 7 bases are a match to TRBD1. With 6 bases clipped from V and 0 bases from J, the junction kept 12 bases outside the gene matches. The CDR3 is 17 residues long. Germline CDR1 reads MDHEN; CDR2 reads SYDVKM. The CDR3 loop reads CASSDPRKGASTDTQYF. The CDR3 DNA follows: TGTGCCAGCAGCGACCCTCGTAAGGGGGCTAGCACAGATACGCAGTATTTT.

The chain recombines TRBV6-6 with TRBJ1-1; D ambiguous. Looked up from germline, CDR1 is MNHNY and CDR2 is SVGAGI (reference sequence). The V end lost 0 bases, the J end lost 3 bases, and 8 bases lay between the germline ends. The CDR3 is 14 residues long. CDR3 in DNA: TGTGCCAGCAGTTACTCAGGGAGCGACACTGAAGCTTTCTTT. It codes for CASSYSGSDTEAFF.

The chain carries TRBV4-1 and TRBJ2-7; D gene uncertain. Trimming removed 0 bases at V and 6 bases at J, with 9 bases between. There are 13 residues in the CDR3. Germline V gene sequence: CDR1 MGHRA, CDR2 YSYEKL. CDR3 protein: CASSQDSQAEQYF. The CDR3 DNA is TGCGCCAGCAGCCAAGATTCTCAGGCCGAGCAGTACTTC.

V gene TRBV27 combines with J gene TRBJ2-7, with 10 bases lining up with TRBD1. This CDR3 contains 14 residues. Germline CDR1 MNHEY, CDR2 SMNVEV (reference sequence). With V trimmed by 5 bases and J by 2 bases, 3 bases remained unmatched. The CDR3 loop reads CASSATGGPYEQYF. Written as DNA, the CDR3 is TGTGCCAGCAGTGCGACAGGGGGCCCCTACGAGCAGTACTTC.

This clone occurred once. V gene TRBV9 combines with J gene TRBJ1-6; D remains unclear. The V gene's germline CDR1 is SGDLS and CDR2 YYNGEE. The CDR3 consists of 15 residues. The V gene lost 0 bases and the J gene lost 8 bases, with 12 bases spanning the gap. The CDR3 loop reads CASSVGVRLDSPLHF. The DNA of the CDR3 is TGTGCCAGCAGCGTAGGGGTCAGGTTAGATTCACCCCTCCACTTT. Supplemented by reference TRBV9 and TRBJ1-6, the full variable domain reads DSGVTQTPKHLITATGQRVTLRCSPRSGDLSVYWYQQSLDQGLQFLIQYYNGEERAKGNILERFSAQQFPDLHSELNLSSLELGDSALYFCASSVGVRLDSPLHFGNGTRLTVT.

The V call is TRBV27, the J call TRBJ1-5; 11 bases match TRBD1. The CDR3 is made up of 14 amino acids. Per the germline V gene, CDR1 is MNHEY and CDR2 is SMNVEV (reference sequence). The V and J ends lost 6 bases and 7 bases, in that order; junction bases with no gene match: 5. The CDR3 bases are TGTGCCAGCAGCGGACAGGGGGCAGGGCAGCCCCAGCATTTT. Translated: CASSGQGAGQPQHF.

CDR3 nucleotides: TGTGCCTGGAGTGCGGGGCAGGGGCCTAGGGCCACCTTC. Its protein product is CAWSAGQGPRATF. V usage is TRBV30 and J usage is TRBJ1-2; TRBD1 is a possible D gene (6 bases). Trimming stripped 1 base from V and 13 bases from J, with 19 bases between. From germline, CDR1 is GTSNPN and CDR2 SVGIG (reference sequence). The CDR3 loop spans 13 amino acids.

This clone occurred once. The chain links TRBV9 to TRBJ1-6; D not resolved. V lost 2 bases, J lost 7 bases, and 13 bases lay in between. Germline CDR1 and CDR2: SGDLS and YYNGEE. The CDR3 runs 15 residues. The CDR3 reads CASSVSEGKNSPLHF. The CDR3 DNA sequence: TGTGCCAGCAGCGTTTCCGAGGGTAAAAATTCACCCCTCCACTTT.

V gene TRBV3-1 (or the pseudogene TRBV3-2) combines with J gene TRBJ2-3, with 9 bases aligning to TRBD2. CDR1 and CDR2 from the germline V gene are LGHDT and YNNKEL (reference sequence). CDR3 size: 16 residues. J was trimmed by 2 bases and V by 3 bases; bases with no gene match: 6. The CDR3 protein is CASSHLAGAFTDTQYF. CDR3 sequence (DNA): TGTGCCAGCAGCCACTTAGCGGGGGCATTCACAGATACGCAGTATTTT.

This clone has just one count. The chain uses TRBV11-2 and TRBJ2-5; 7 bases agree with TRBD1. CDR3 size: 15 residues. After removal of 5 bases from V and 2 bases from J, the junction contained 8 bases not matched to a gene. Germline CDR1 and CDR2: SGHAT and FQNNGV. For the CDR3, the DNA is TGTGCCAGCAGCATACCCCGGACAGGACAAGAGACCCAGTACTTC. Translated: CASSIPRTGQETQYF.

The chain uses TRBV3-1 (or the pseudogene TRBV3-2) and TRBJ1-1; 10 bases agree with TRBD1. The CDR3 contains 13 residues. Germline V CDR1 and CDR2: LGHDT, YNNKEL (reference sequence). The V and J ends lost 1 base and 10 bases, in that order; junction bases with no gene match: 3. The CDR3, as DNA: TGTGCCAGCAGCCAAGGAAGGGACAGGGGAGCTTTCTTT. Amino acids: CASSQGRDRGAFF.

The chain carries TRBV28 and TRBJ1-1; D is ambiguous. The V and J ends lost 5 bases and 4 bases respectively, with 20 bases between them. Germline assignment: CDR1 MDHEN and CDR2 SYDVKM. This CDR3 has 16 residues. The DNA for the CDR3 is TGTGCCAGCAGTCCCCTCCCGGGAGGGCACGCCACTGAAGCTTTCTTT. Its protein is CASSPLPGGHATEAFF.

This sequence joins TRBV5-6 and TRBJ1-4; unclear D gene. Trimming pared 3 bases from V and 3 bases from J, leaving 9 bases between. CDR1 is SGHDT and CDR2 is YYEEEE in the germline V gene. This CDR3 contains 14 residues. The CDR3 loop reads CASSSRRANEKLFF. The CDR3 bases are TGTGCCAGCAGCTCACGGAGGGCTAATGAAAAACTGTTTTTT.

The CDR3: CASSLTSGTYTGELFF. DNA for the CDR3: TGTGCCAGCAGCTTGACTAGCGGGACATACACCGGGGAGCTGTTTTTT. The chain has TRBV7-2 and TRBJ2-2; 11 positions agree with TRBD2. V was clipped by 3 bases and J by 3 bases; unmatched bases: 3. Germline V CDR1 and CDR2: SGHTA, FQGNSA. The CDR3 is made up of 16 amino acids.

In DNA form, the CDR3 reads TGTGCCAGCAGCCCCCCCCGACAGAGAGATCTCACCGGGGAGCTGTTTTTT. Translated, it gives CASSPPRQRDLTGELFF. The chain joins TRBV11-2 to TRBJ2-2; D might be TRBD1 (5 bases). This CDR3 has 17 amino acids. Trimming stripped 5 bases from V and 4 bases from J, with 20 bases between. Germline CDR1 is SGHAT and CDR2 is FQNNGV.

The rearrangement joins TRBV2 to TRBJ1-1; D is ambiguous. Germline V gives CDR1 SNHLY, CDR2 FYNNEI. V lost 5 bases and J lost 1, with 11 bases in between. The CDR3 runs to 14 residues. This CDR3 reads CASSPAGGNTEAFF. In nucleotides, the CDR3 is TGTGCCAGCAGTCCCGCAGGAGGGAACACTGAAGCTTTCTTT. The full variable domain, completed using reference TRBV2 and TRBJ1-1, is EPEVTQTPSHQVTQMGQEVILRCVPISNHLYFYWYRQILGQKVEFLVSFYNNEISEKSEIFDDQFSVERPDGSNFTLKIRSTKLEDSAMYFCASSPAGGNTEAFFGQGTRLTVV.

V is TRBV19 and J is TRBJ1-1; D remains unclear. CDR1 is LNHDA and CDR2 is SQIVND in the germline V gene (reference sequence). V lost 3 bases and J lost 2, with 10 bases in between. This CDR3 spans 14 amino acids. The CDR3 bases are TGTGCCAGTAGTATTGCCCAGGTAAACACTGAAGCTTTCTTT. Amino acid sequence: CASSIAQVNTEAFF.

This chain links TRBV18 with TRBJ1-1; no clear D gene. This CDR3 contains 20 residues. V lost 2 bases, J lost 4 bases, and 29 bases lay in between. CDR1 and CDR2 from the germline V gene are KGHSH and LQKENI. This CDR3 is CASSPLAQRNHQRWITEAFF. The CDR3, as DNA: TGTGCCAGCTCACCATTGGCACAGCGGAATCATCAAAGGTGGATCACTGAAGCTTTCTTT.